Presented here are 7 T cell receptor beta chains from one specimen sequenced in a study of T cell repertoires in cytomegalovirus infection. TCRdb recomputed calls from the reads with MiXCR, one row per CDR3 protein. Of 750,000 to 900,000 distinct CDR3 sequences listed, roughly 29% are singletons. Antigens for these TCRs are unknown. The source was cultured CD8+ T cells from PBMCs, collected from culture after CMV antigen stimulation. Receptors were obtained from a human donor in good health (CMV status not recorded). Some clones in this sample may be carry-over from other donors' samples.

The chain uses TRBV27 and TRBJ2-5, with 9 bases matching TRBD1. The trim removed 0 bases at V and 0 bases at J, leaving 5 bases unmatched. This CDR3 comprises 17 residues. Germline lookup yields CDR1 MNHEY and CDR2 SMNVEV (reference sequence). The CDR3 reads CASSLSWTGEYQETQYF. In DNA form, the CDR3 reads TGTGCCAGCAGTTTATCTTGGACAGGGGAGTACCAAGAGACCCAGTACTTC.

This clonotype was observed a handful of times. The chain links TRBV6-2 or TRBV6-3 to TRBJ2-7, with a weak D call TRBD1 (5 bases). With 0 bases removed from V and 2 bases from J, the gap between germline ends came to 14 bases. The CDR3 covers 16 residues. Germline V gene sequence: CDR1 MNHEY, CDR2 SVGEGT. CDR3 bases: TGTGCCAGCAGTTACTCGATGGCAGGGTTTCCCTACGAGCAGTACGTC. Residues: CASSYSMAGFPYEQYV.

This clonotype was seen a handful of times. This chain connects TRBV7-9 to TRBJ1-2, with D unresolved. This CDR3 is built from 13 residues. Trimming stripped 7 bases from V and 3 bases from J, with 12 bases between. Germline V CDR1 and CDR2: SEHNR, FQNEAQ (reference sequence). CDR3: CASTSRIDYGYTF. CDR3 coding DNA: TGTGCCAGCACGTCGCGGATCGACTATGGCTACACCTTC.

The chain links TRBV12-3 or TRBV12-4 to TRBJ1-4; the D gene is possibly TRBD1 (5 bases). V was clipped by 3 bases and J by 4 bases, with 9 bases between them. CDR3 length equals 14 residues. This CDR3 reads CASSFLDNNEKLFF. The DNA of the CDR3 is TGTGCCAGCAGTTTCTTGGACAATAATGAAAAACTGTTTTTT.

The V call is TRBV7-9, the J call TRBJ1-2, with 11 nucleotides matching TRBD1. The CDR3 is made up of 14 amino acids. Trimming cost V 5 bases and J 4 bases; bases outside gene matches: 3. Germline V gene sequence: CDR1 SEHNR, CDR2 FQNEAQ (reference sequence). Written as DNA, the CDR3 is TGTGCCAGCAGCGGACAGGGGGCCTTCTATGGCTACACCTTC. Translating gives CASSGQGAFYGYTF.

The J gene is TRBJ1-1, the V gene TRBV10-3; weak D call: TRBD1 (5 bases). CDR3 size: 12 residues. V lost 6 bases, J lost 11 bases, and 16 bases lay in between. Germline V gives CDR1 ENHRY, CDR2 SYGVKD. The CDR3: CAIRLDTGEAFF. The CDR3 bases are TGTGCCATCAGACTTGACACGGGGGAGGCTTTCTTT.

This sequence joins TRBV4-1 and TRBJ1-5, with D uncertain. V lost 0 bases, J lost 0 bases, and 9 bases lay in between. This CDR3 has 16 residues. The germline V gene has CDR1 MGHRA and CDR2 YSYEKL. The CDR3 bases are TGCGCCAGCAGCCAAGATTCAGGTTATAGCAATCAGCCCCAGCATTTT. Translated, it gives CASSQDSGYSNQPQHF.